What follows is one TCR beta chain and its context. Its antigen is not identified. The PCR employed 60 Vbeta primers together with 13 Jbeta primers. Sequencing used immunoSEQ multiplex PCR; TCRdb keeps in-frame clones, though not all of them. The table includes 250,000 to 350,000 clones, 86% detected once. This sample is drawn from a study of cytomegalovirus exposure and HLA in healthy donors. Overall study findings and caveats: In a later analysis, the majority of CMV-associated beta chains seemingly showed HLA restriction. Reports indicated that the classifier achieved high specificity and sensitivity in diagnosing cytomegalovirus status. Sequencing likely produced, as an artifact, a cluster of highly shared sequence variants.

Sequencing was carried out using PBMCs. The clonotype was recovered from a man aged 35 to 55 in good health and CMV-seropositive.

CDR3: CASSLVGGGYAYEQYF. The CDR3, as DNA: TGTGCCAGCAGCTTAGTGGGCGGGGGGTACGCCTACGAGCAGTACTTC. The rearrangement uses TRBV7-8 and TRBJ2-7; 8 bases line up with TRBD2. The CDR3 spans 16 residues. Germline CDR1 and CDR2: SGHVS and FQNEAQ. After removal of 1 base from V and 2 bases from J, the junction contained 7 bases not matched to a gene. Full variable domain (outside the CDR3, taken from reference TRBV7-8 and TRBJ2-7): GAGVSQSPRYKVAKRGQDVALRCDPISGHVSLFWYQQALGQGPEFLTYFQNEAQLDKSGLPSDRFFAERPEGSVSTLKIQRTQQEDSAVYLCASSLVGGGYAYEQYFGPGTRLTVT.